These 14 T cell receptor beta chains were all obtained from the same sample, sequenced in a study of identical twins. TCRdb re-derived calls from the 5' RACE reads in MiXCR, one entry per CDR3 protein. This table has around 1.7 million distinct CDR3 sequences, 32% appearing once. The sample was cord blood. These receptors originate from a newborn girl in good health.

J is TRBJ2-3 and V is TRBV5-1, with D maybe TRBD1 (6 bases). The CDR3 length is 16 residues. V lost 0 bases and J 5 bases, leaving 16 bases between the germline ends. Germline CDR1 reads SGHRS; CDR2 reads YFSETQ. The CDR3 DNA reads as TGCGCCAGCAGCTTGGCGGCAGGGGTCTTGTTAGATACGCAGTATTTT. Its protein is CASSLAAGVLLDTQYF.

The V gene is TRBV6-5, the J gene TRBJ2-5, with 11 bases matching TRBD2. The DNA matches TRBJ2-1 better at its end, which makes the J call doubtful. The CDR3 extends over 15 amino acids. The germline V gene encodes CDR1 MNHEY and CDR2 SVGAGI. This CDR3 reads CASNTGTSGQETQFF. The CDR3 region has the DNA TGTGCCAGCAATACCGGGACTAGCGGACAAGAGACCCAGTTCTTC.

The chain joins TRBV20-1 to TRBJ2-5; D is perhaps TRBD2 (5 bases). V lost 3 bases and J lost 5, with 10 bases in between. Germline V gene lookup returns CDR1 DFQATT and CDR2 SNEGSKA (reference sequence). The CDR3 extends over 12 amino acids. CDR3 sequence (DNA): TGCAGTGCTAGTCGGAGGATCGAGACCCAGTACTTC. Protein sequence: CSASRRIETQYF.

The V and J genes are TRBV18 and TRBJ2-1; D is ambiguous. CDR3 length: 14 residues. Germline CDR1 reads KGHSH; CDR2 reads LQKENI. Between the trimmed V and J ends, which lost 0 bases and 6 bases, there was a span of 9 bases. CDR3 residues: CASSPPKTFNEQFF. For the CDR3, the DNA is TGTGCCAGCTCACCACCGAAGACGTTCAATGAGCAGTTCTTC. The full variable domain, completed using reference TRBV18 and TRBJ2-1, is NAGVMQNPRHLVRRRGQEARLRCSPMKGHSHVYWYRQLPEEGLKFMVYLQKENIIDESGMPKERFSAEFPKEGPSILRIQQVVRGDSAAYFCASSPPKTFNEQFFGPGTRLTVL.

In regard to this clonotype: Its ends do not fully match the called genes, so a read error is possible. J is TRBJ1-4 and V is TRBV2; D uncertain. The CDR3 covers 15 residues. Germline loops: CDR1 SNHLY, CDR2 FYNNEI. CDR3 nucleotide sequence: TGTGCCAGCAGTGAATCTTGGGCAGTTAGTGAAGAACTGTTTTTT. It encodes CASSESWAVSEELFF.

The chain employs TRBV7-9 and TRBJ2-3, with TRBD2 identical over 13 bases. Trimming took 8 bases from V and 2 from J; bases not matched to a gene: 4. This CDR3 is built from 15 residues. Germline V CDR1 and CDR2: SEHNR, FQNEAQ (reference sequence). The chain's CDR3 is CASGGTSGVTDTQYF. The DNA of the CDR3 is TGTGCCAGCGGCGGGACTAGCGGGGTCACAGATACGCAGTATTTT.

The CDR3 loop reads CASSLVQTKAKPYGYTF. The CDR3 nucleotides are TGCGCCAGCAGCTTGGTTCAGACCAAGGCAAAACCTTATGGCTACACCTTC. The chain recombines TRBV5-1 with TRBJ1-2; D is uncertain. Trimming pared 0 bases from V and 5 bases from J, leaving 20 bases between. The CDR3 covers 17 residues. Germline assignment: CDR1 SGHRS and CDR2 YFSETQ.

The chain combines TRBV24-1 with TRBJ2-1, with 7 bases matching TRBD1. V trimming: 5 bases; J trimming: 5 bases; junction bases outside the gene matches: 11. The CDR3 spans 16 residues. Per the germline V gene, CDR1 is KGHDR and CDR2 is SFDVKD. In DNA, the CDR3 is TGTGCCACCAGTGCCTGGGACAGCCGACGAGACAATGAGCAGTTCTTC. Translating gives CATSAWDSRRDNEQFF.

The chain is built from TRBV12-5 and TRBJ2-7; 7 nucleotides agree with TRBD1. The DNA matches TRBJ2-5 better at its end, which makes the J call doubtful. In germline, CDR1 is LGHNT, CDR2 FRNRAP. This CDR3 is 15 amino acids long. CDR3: CASGLPRDREETQYF. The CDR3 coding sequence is TGTGCTAGTGGTTTGCCTCGAGACAGGGAAGAGACCCAGTACTTC.

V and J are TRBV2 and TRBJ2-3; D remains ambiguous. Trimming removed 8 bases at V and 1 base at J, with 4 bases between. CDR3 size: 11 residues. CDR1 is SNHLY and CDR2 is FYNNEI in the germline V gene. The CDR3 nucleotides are TGTGCCAGCCCAGGCACAGATACGCAGTATTTT. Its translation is CASPGTDTQYF.

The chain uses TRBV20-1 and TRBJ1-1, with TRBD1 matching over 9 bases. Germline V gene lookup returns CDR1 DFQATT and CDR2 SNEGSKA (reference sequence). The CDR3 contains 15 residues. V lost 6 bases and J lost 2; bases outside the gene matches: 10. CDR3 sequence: CSAPKLQGANTEAFF. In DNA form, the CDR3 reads TGCAGTGCCCCAAAGTTACAGGGGGCTAACACTGAAGCTTTCTTT.

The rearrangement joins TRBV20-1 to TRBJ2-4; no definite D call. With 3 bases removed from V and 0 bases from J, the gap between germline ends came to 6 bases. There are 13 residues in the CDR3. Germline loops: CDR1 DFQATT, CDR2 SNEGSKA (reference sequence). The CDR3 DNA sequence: TGCAGTGCTAGCCCCCCAGCCAAAAACATTCAGTACTTC. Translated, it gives CSASPPAKNIQYF.

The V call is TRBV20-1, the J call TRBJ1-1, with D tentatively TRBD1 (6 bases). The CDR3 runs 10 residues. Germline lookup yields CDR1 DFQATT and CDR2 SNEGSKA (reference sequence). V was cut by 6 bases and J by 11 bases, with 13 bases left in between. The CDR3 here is CSAPGVEAFF. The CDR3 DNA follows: TGCAGTGCGCCAGGGGTTGAGGCTTTCTTT.

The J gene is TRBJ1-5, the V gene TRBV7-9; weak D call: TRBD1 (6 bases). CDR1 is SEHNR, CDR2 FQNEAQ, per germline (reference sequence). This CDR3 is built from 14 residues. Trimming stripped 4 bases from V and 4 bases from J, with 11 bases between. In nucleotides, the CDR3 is TGTGCCAGCAGCTCTTACAGGGCGAATCAGCCCCAGCATTTT. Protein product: CASSSYRANQPQHF.